Below are 21 T cell receptor beta chains sequenced from a single sample in a study of shared clonotypes between healthy human individuals (dated by TCRdb to about 2020). Library preparation used the immunoSEQ multiplex PCR assay. TCRdb stores this immuneACCESS table with in-frame sequences only. Part of the clones is absent; in the studies checked, under half of the shortfall reflects unresolved V genes, and no reason is known for the rest. The sample table contains approximately 2,000,000 clones; only one count was recorded for around 92% of them. The ten biggest clones cover 0.37% of the sample. The material sequenced was naive CD4+ T cells from PBMCs. The sample's cell subset or site label, decoded: CD45RA+ positively selected. These receptors all come from a young man in good health. Some clones in this sample may be carry-over from other donors' samples.

This chain joins TRBV6-5 and TRBJ2-7; 7 bases are shared with TRBD2. This CDR3 contains 15 residues. V dropped 2 bases and J dropped 2; count of bases not matched to a gene: 6. Germline V lookup: CDR1 MNHEY, CDR2 SVGAGI. This chain's CDR3 is CASSYDSGSPYEQYF. The CDR3, as DNA: TGTGCCAGCAGTTACGATAGCGGGTCTCCCTACGAGCAGTACTTC.

The chain carries TRBV6-4 and TRBJ1-1; D perhaps matches TRBD1 (6 bases). V dropped 6 bases and J dropped 4 bases, with 12 bases sitting between them. The CDR3 has 13 amino acids. Germline-derived CDR1 and CDR2 are MRHNA and SNTAGT. The CDR3 here is CASSSTGRTEAFF. The CDR3 DNA reads as TGTGCCAGCAGCTCAACAGGGCGCACTGAAGCTTTCTTT.

This sequence joins TRBV5-1 and TRBJ2-1, with 7 bases lining up with TRBD1. The CDR3 is 14 amino acids. V shed 0 bases and J 7 bases; nucleotides not matched to a gene: 4. Germline lookup yields CDR1 SGHRS and CDR2 YFSETQ. This chain's CDR3 is CASSLDGTVNEQFF. Written as DNA, the CDR3 is TGCGCCAGCAGCTTGGACGGGACAGTAAATGAGCAGTTCTTC.

This clone was found once. The genes are TRBV28 and TRBJ1-4; D perhaps matches TRBD1 (6 bases). The CDR3 loop spans 16 amino acids. V gave up 5 bases and J gave up 5 bases, with 18 bases separating them. Germline loops: CDR1 MDHEN, CDR2 SYDVKM. In DNA form, the CDR3 reads TGTGCCAGCAGTCGGGGGGCGGACCGACGGAATGAAAAACTGTTTTTT. Translation gives CASSRGADRRNEKLFF.

The chain links TRBV7-6 to TRBJ2-2; 9 bases agree with TRBD2. The length of the CDR3 is 19 residues. V trimming: 2 bases; J trimming: 0 bases; junction bases outside the gene matches: 10. Per the germline V gene, CDR1 is SGHVS and CDR2 is FNYEAQ. CDR3 in amino acids: CASSLFSPSGNPNTGELFF. Here the CDR3 DNA reads TGTGCCAGCAGCTTATTTTCCCCTAGCGGGAACCCGAACACCGGGGAGCTGTTTTTT.

This rearrangement joins TRBV2 to TRBJ2-5, with 9 bases fitting TRBD2. Trimming at V came to 1 base and at J to 1 base, leaving 4 bases not matched to a gene. CDR3 length: 16 amino acids. Germline V gene data show CDR1 as SNHLY and CDR2 as FYNNEI. This CDR3 reads CASSEGIAGAQETQYF. CDR3 DNA: TGTGCCAGCAGTGAAGGGATAGCGGGAGCCCAAGAGACCCAGTACTTC. Full variable domain (rest looked up from reference TRBV2 and TRBJ2-5): EPEVTQTPSHQVTQMGQEVILRCVPISNHLYFYWYRQILGQKVEFLVSFYNNEISEKSEIFDDQFSVERPDGSNFTLKIRSTKLEDSAMYFCASSEGIAGAQETQYFGPGTRLLVL.

V usage is TRBV7-9 and J usage is TRBJ2-7; D is possibly TRBD1 (5 bases). From germline, CDR1 is SEHNR and CDR2 FQNEAQ (reference sequence). The CDR3 totals 13 residues. V lost 5 bases and J lost 3, with 11 bases in between. CDR3 region: CASSLPDIYEQYF. For the CDR3, the DNA is TGTGCCAGCAGCCTACCGGACATCTACGAGCAGTACTTC.

The CDR3 is CASTPTSRDTQYF. The CDR3 DNA follows: TGTGCCAGCACCCCAACTTCGAGAGATACGCAGTATTTT. The V call is TRBV9, the J call TRBJ2-3; D is ambiguous. Germline V CDR1 and CDR2: SGDLS, YYNGEE. V was pared by 6 bases and J by 5 bases, with 13 bases between. This CDR3 is built from 13 residues.

The chain combines TRBV29-1 with TRBJ2-7; tentatively, D is TRBD2 (6 bases). Trimming pared 7 bases from V and 7 bases from J, leaving 20 bases between. From germline, CDR1 is SQVTM and CDR2 ANQGSEA. This CDR3 has 13 amino acids. The CDR3: CSAGDRAGTEQYF. In DNA form, the CDR3 reads TGCAGCGCGGGGGACCGGGCGGGAACGGAGCAGTACTTC.

In nucleotides, the CDR3 is TGTGCCAGCAGTGTAGACAGGCCCCCAAACACCGGGGAGCTGTTTTTT. Translation gives CASSVDRPPNTGELFF. The chain uses TRBV2 and TRBJ2-2; D is possibly TRBD1 (6 bases). In germline, CDR1 is SNHLY, CDR2 FYNNEI. The CDR3 sequence is 16 residues long. With 4 bases removed from V and 2 bases from J, the gap between germline ends came to 14 bases.

This clone was observed once. The rearrangement joins TRBV6-5 to TRBJ2-7; D is unresolved. The germline V gene encodes CDR1 MNHEY and CDR2 SVGAGI. V was shortened by 2 bases and J by 3 bases, with 14 bases between the two germline ends. The CDR3 consists of 15 residues. CDR3 region: CASSYDGSRLYEQYF. CDR3 DNA sequence: TGTGCCAGCAGTTACGATGGTAGCCGCCTCTACGAGCAGTACTTC.

The genes are TRBV29-1 and TRBJ1-2; the D gene is possibly TRBD1 (5 bases). CDR1 SQVTM and CDR2 ANQGSEA come from the germline V gene. Trimming cost V 4 bases and J 1 base, with 10 bases left between them. The CDR3 is made up of 13 amino acids. CDR3 protein: CSVVDSLNYGYTF. Written as DNA, the CDR3 is TGCAGCGTTGTTGACAGCCTTAACTATGGCTACACCTTC.

V usage is TRBV9 and J usage is TRBJ2-1, with a weak D call TRBD1 (6 bases). Trimming cost V 2 bases and J 6 bases, with 15 bases left between them. Germline CDR1 reads SGDLS; CDR2 reads YYNGEE. This CDR3 has 15 amino acids. The chain's CDR3 is CASSVDLGGGNEQFF. The CDR3 nucleotides are TGTGCCAGCAGCGTTGACCTAGGGGGTGGCAATGAGCAGTTCTTC.

The V call is TRBV4-1, the J call TRBJ2-7; TRBD2 matches at 10 bases. This CDR3 has 14 residues. Germline CDR1 and CDR2: MGHRA and YSYEKL. Germline trimming cut 2 bases from V and 3 bases from J; bases unmatched to any gene: 1. The CDR3 spells CASSQWTSGYEQYF. CDR3 bases: TGCGCCAGCAGCCAATGGACTAGCGGCTACGAGCAGTACTTC.

The V gene is TRBV5-1, the J gene TRBJ1-1, with D possibly being TRBD1 (5 bases). Germline V gives CDR1 SGHRS, CDR2 YFSETQ. V gave up 0 bases and J gave up 3 bases, with 15 bases separating them. The CDR3 spans 16 residues. In DNA, the CDR3 is TGCGCCAGCAGCTTGGTGGGAACAGGCGCCTACACTGAAGCTTTCTTT. This sequence encodes CASSLVGTGAYTEAFF.

The rearrangement links TRBV25-1 to TRBJ1-6; D unclear. The V end lost 4 bases, the J end lost 7 bases, and 17 bases lay between the germline ends. The CDR3 has 16 residues. The germline CDR1 and CDR2 sequences are MGHDK and SYGVNS. The CDR3 DNA follows: TGTGCCAGCAGTGTGACCTCCGGGCCTTTAAATTCACCCCTCCACTTT. This gives the protein CASSVTSGPLNSPLHF.

The V gene is TRBV28, the J gene TRBJ1-1; D might be TRBD1 (5 bases). This CDR3 has 15 residues. Per germline, CDR1 MDHEN and CDR2 SYDVKM. V gave up 4 bases and J gave up 5 bases, with 17 bases separating them. The CDR3 DNA is TGTGCCAGCAGTTCATATGGGGGTGGCTGGACTGAAGCTTTCTTT. Protein sequence: CASSSYGGGWTEAFF.

The genes are TRBV4-3 and TRBJ1-6, with D hard to call. V was cut by 0 bases and J by 8 bases, with 5 bases left in between. Germline V gene sequence: CDR1 LGHNA, CDR2 YSLEER. This CDR3 contains 13 residues. The CDR3 bases are TGCGCCAGCAGCCAAGACAGGTATTCACCCCTCCACTTT. Translation gives CASSQDRYSPLHF.

Notes on this clone: The identical CDR3 is also encoded by other nucleotide sequences in the sample. J is TRBJ2-3 and V is TRBV28; D remains ambiguous. V lost 8 bases and J lost 3, with 9 bases in between. Germline V CDR1 and CDR2: MDHEN, SYDVKM. This CDR3 comprises 12 residues. This CDR3 is CASSTLTDTQYF. CDR3 sequence (DNA): TGTGCCAGCTCCACACTTACAGATACGCAGTATTTT.

The chain couples TRBV7-8 to TRBJ2-4; D ambiguous. CDR3 length: 15 residues. Trimming removed 5 bases at V and 0 bases at J, with 11 bases between. The germline CDR1 and CDR2 sequences are SGHVS and FQNEAQ. CDR3 in amino acids: CASSLSTAAKNIQYF. CDR3 coding DNA: TGTGCCAGCAGCCTCTCGACGGCAGCCAAAAACATTCAGTACTTC.

This chain connects TRBV6-6 to TRBJ2-5, with TRBD2 identical over 9 bases. CDR1 and CDR2 (germline): MNHNY, SVGAGI (reference sequence). Trimming at V came to 2 bases and at J to 4 bases, leaving 2 bases not matched to a gene. CDR3 size: 14 residues. For the CDR3, the DNA is TGTGCCAGCAGTTACCAAGCGGGAGGAGAGACCCAGTACTTC. This sequence encodes CASSYQAGGETQYF.